Listed below are T cell receptor beta chains from one sample, sequenced in a study of blood T cell repertoires in COVID-19. TCRdb's table, derived via immunoSEQ multiplex PCR, lists solely in-frame clones and lacks some. Altogether fewer than 200,000 clones are present, about 82% being singletons, with the ten largest covering 6% to 7.5%. Sequencing used peripheral blood. The origin of the receptors is a man between 65 and 85 years old with active or convalescent COVID-19. The CDR3 runs from the conserved cysteine through the conserved F or W. The order of the fields is clone size, D gene, J gene, V gene, CDR3 protein, CDR3 DNA. A D gene is named only where the DNA matches it firmly. The listing skips clone size in some rows; elsewhere it reads once, few, many or a size class.

abundance: .; d_gene: .; j_gene: TRBJ2-1; v_gene: TRBV3-1/TRBV3-2; CDR3aa: CASSTRLLLHNEQFF; CDR3nt: TGTGCCAGCAGCACCCGACTACTACTTCACAATGAGCAGTTCTTC
abundance: .; d_gene: TRBD2; j_gene: TRBJ2-1; v_gene: TRBV10-2; CDR3aa: CASLSGTSGFNEQFF; CDR3nt: TGCGCCAGCCTGTCCGGGACTAGCGGGTTCAATGAGCAGTTCTTC
abundance: once; d_gene: TRBD1; j_gene: TRBJ1-2; v_gene: TRBV5-5; CDR3aa: CASSAQGGYTF; CDR3nt: TGTGCCAGCAGCGCACAGGGGGGCTACACCTTC
abundance: .; d_gene: .; j_gene: TRBJ1-3; v_gene: TRBV2; CDR3aa: CASNLRLLSGNTIYF; CDR3nt: TGTGCCAGCAATCTCAGACTGCTCTCTGGAAACACCATATATTTT
abundance: once; d_gene: TRBD1; j_gene: TRBJ1-1; v_gene: TRBV7-2; CDR3aa: CASSLQGQRNTEAFF; CDR3nt: TGTGCCAGCAGTCTACAGGGACAGCGAAACACTGAAGCTTTCTTT
abundance: .; d_gene: .; j_gene: TRBJ1-1; v_gene: TRBV5-1; CDR3aa: CASSPLGANTEAFF; CDR3nt: TGCGCCAGCAGCCCCCTCGGAGCGAACACTGAAGCTTTCTTT
abundance: .; d_gene: TRBD1; j_gene: TRBJ2-5; v_gene: TRBV5-1; CDR3aa: CASYQGAGETQYF; CDR3nt: TGCGCCAGTTATCAGGGGGCAGGGGAGACCCAGTACTTC
abundance: .; d_gene: .; j_gene: TRBJ2-3; v_gene: TRBV19; CDR3aa: CASSGDEAGATDTQYF; CDR3nt: TGTGCCAGTAGTGGCGATGAGGCGGGGGCCACAGATACGCAGTATTTT
abundance: .; d_gene: TRBD1; j_gene: TRBJ2-4; v_gene: TRBV4-1; CDR3aa: CASSLRGQGAAKNIQYF; CDR3nt: TGCGCCAGCAGCCTTAGGGGACAGGGGGCTGCCAAAAACATTCAGTACTTC
abundance: once; d_gene: .; j_gene: TRBJ2-5; v_gene: TRBV15; CDR3aa: CATSRDAAYQETQYF; CDR3nt: TGTGCCACCAGCAGAGATGCGGCGTACCAAGAGACCCAGTACTTC
abundance: .; d_gene: TRBD1; j_gene: TRBJ1-1; v_gene: TRBV11-2; CDR3aa: CASSLSGTGGAEAFF; CDR3nt: TGTGCCAGCAGCCTCTCCGGGACAGGGGGGGCTGAAGCTTTCTTT